A selection of T cell receptor beta chains follows, all from one sample in a study of cytomegalovirus exposure and HLA in healthy donors. Assay used: immunoSEQ multiplex PCR; TCRdb lists only in-frame clones, some missing. Among 150,000 or so clones listed, roughly 87% were seen once. Sample: PBMCs. The receptor set was obtained from a man younger than 45 in good health and CMV-seropositive. Each CDR3 is given with its conserved first and last residue. The D gene is left open where the match is weak. Some rows mark clone size as missing; the rest say once, few, many or name a class of expanded clone.

d_call: TRBD2
cdr3_length: 15
j_call: TRBJ2-1
clone_size: once
v_call: TRBV28
cdr3_aa: CASTNGLAGYNEQFF
cdr3_nt: TGTGCCAGCACCAATGGACTAGCGGGGTACAATGAGCAGTTCTTC

d_call: TRBD2
cdr3_length: 15
j_call: TRBJ2-3
clone_size: NA
v_call: TRBV6-5
cdr3_aa: CASSYERGGTDTQYF
cdr3_nt: TGTGCCAGCAGTTACGAGCGGGGAGGGACAGATACGCAGTATTTT

d_call: TRBD1
cdr3_length: 13
j_call: TRBJ2-2
clone_size: NA
v_call: TRBV10-2
cdr3_aa: CASSVTGDGELFF
cdr3_nt: TGCGCCAGCAGTGTCACAGGGGACGGGGAGCTGTTTTTT

d_call: NA
cdr3_length: 15
j_call: TRBJ1-1
clone_size: NA
v_call: TRBV25-1
cdr3_aa: CASTGDGGENTEAFF
cdr3_nt: TGTGCCAGCACCGGAGATGGGGGGGAGAACACTGAAGCTTTCTTT

d_call: NA
cdr3_length: 15
j_call: TRBJ1-3
clone_size: NA
v_call: TRBV9
cdr3_aa: CASSVDMGGGNTIYF
cdr3_nt: TGTGCCAGCAGCGTAGATATGGGAGGTGGAAACACCATATATTTT

d_call: NA
cdr3_length: 13
j_call: TRBJ2-7
clone_size: few
v_call: TRBV6-1
cdr3_aa: CASGRNSPYEQYF
cdr3_nt: TGTGCCAGCGGGAGGAACAGTCCCTACGAGCAGTACTTC

d_call: NA
cdr3_length: 14
j_call: TRBJ2-7
clone_size: NA
v_call: TRBV6-6
cdr3_aa: CASSPLDRPYEQYF
cdr3_nt: TGTGCCAGCAGTCCCTTAGACAGACCCTACGAGCAGTACTTC

d_call: TRBD2
cdr3_length: 15
j_call: TRBJ2-1
clone_size: NA
v_call: TRBV7-9
cdr3_aa: CASSIGTTSYNEQFF
cdr3_nt: TGTGCCAGCAGCATCGGGACTACTTCCTACAATGAGCAGTTCTTC

d_call: NA
cdr3_length: 13
j_call: TRBJ1-5
clone_size: NA
v_call: TRBV28
cdr3_aa: CASSPPPVEPQHF
cdr3_nt: TGTGCCAGCAGTCCACCCCCTGTAGAGCCCCAGCATTTT

d_call: NA
cdr3_length: 14
j_call: TRBJ1-4
clone_size: NA
v_call: TRBV21-1
cdr3_aa: CASRRQPTNEKLFF
cdr3_nt: TGTGCCAGCAGAAGACAGCCAACTAATGAAAAACTGTTTTTT

d_call: NA
cdr3_length: 14
j_call: TRBJ2-1
clone_size: NA
v_call: TRBV5-1
cdr3_aa: CASSLTAGNNEQFF
cdr3_nt: TGCGCCAGCAGCTTGACGGCAGGTAACAATGAGCAGTTCTTC

d_call: TRBD1
cdr3_length: 14
j_call: TRBJ1-2
clone_size: once
v_call: TRBV27
cdr3_aa: CASSLGGQPYGYTF
cdr3_nt: TGTGCCAGCAGTCTCGGGGGACAGCCCTATGGCTACACCTTC

d_call: NA
cdr3_length: 15
j_call: TRBJ2-2
clone_size: NA
v_call: TRBV15
cdr3_aa: CATLSGGRDTGELFF
cdr3_nt: TGTGCCACCCTTTCGGGGGGCCGGGACACCGGGGAGCTGTTTTTT

d_call: TRBD1
cdr3_length: 13
j_call: TRBJ1-2
clone_size: NA
v_call: TRBV4-1
cdr3_aa: CASSQVTGGGYTF
cdr3_nt: TGCGCCAGCAGCCAAGTGACAGGGGGTGGCTACACCTTC

d_call: NA
cdr3_length: 14
j_call: TRBJ2-3
clone_size: few
v_call: TRBV7-2
cdr3_aa: CASSWAIRTDTQYF
cdr3_nt: TGTGCCAGCAGCTGGGCGATCCGCACAGATACGCAGTATTTT

d_call: NA
cdr3_length: 15
j_call: TRBJ2-7
clone_size: NA
v_call: TRBV9
cdr3_aa: CASSVVDGLGYEQYF
cdr3_nt: TGTGCCAGCAGCGTAGTGGACGGACTTGGCTACGAGCAGTACTTC

d_call: TRBD1
cdr3_length: 14
j_call: TRBJ2-1
clone_size: few
v_call: TRBV27
cdr3_aa: CASNTDRETDEQFF
cdr3_nt: TGTGCCAGCAACACAGACAGGGAAACCGATGAGCAGTTCTTC

d_call: NA
cdr3_length: 14
j_call: TRBJ1-1
clone_size: NA
v_call: TRBV5-6
cdr3_aa: CASSLAVTGAEAFF
cdr3_nt: TGTGCCAGCAGCTTGGCCGTAACAGGAGCTGAAGCTTTCTTT

d_call: TRBD2
cdr3_length: 14
j_call: TRBJ2-2
clone_size: NA
v_call: TRBV2
cdr3_aa: CASTERRGGGELFF
cdr3_nt: TGTGCCAGCACTGAAAGACGGGGGGGCGGGGAGCTGTTTTTT

d_call: NA
cdr3_length: 13
j_call: TRBJ2-7
clone_size: NA
v_call: TRBV29-1
cdr3_aa: CSVETIRGGEQYF
cdr3_nt: TGCAGCGTTGAAACGATCCGGGGTGGGGAGCAGTACTTC

d_call: NA
cdr3_length: 15
j_call: TRBJ2-7
clone_size: NA
v_call: TRBV11-2
cdr3_aa: CASSLGQDVFYEQYF
cdr3_nt: TGTGCCAGCAGCTTAGGGCAGGATGTTTTTTACGAGCAGTACTTC

d_call: NA
cdr3_length: 14
j_call: TRBJ1-5
clone_size: NA
v_call: TRBV6-5
cdr3_aa: CASSRQGVNQPQHF
cdr3_nt: TGTGCCAGCAGCCGTCAGGGTGTAAATCAGCCCCAGCATTTT

d_call: NA
cdr3_length: 14
j_call: TRBJ2-7
clone_size: NA
v_call: TRBV5-4
cdr3_aa: CASSLDSSTYEQYF
cdr3_nt: TGTGCCAGCAGCTTGGACAGCAGCACCTACGAGCAGTACTTC

d_call: NA
cdr3_length: 17
j_call: TRBJ1-1
clone_size: NA
v_call: TRBV7-9
cdr3_aa: CSSTPEARQTMNTEAFF
cdr3_nt: TGTTCCAGCACCCCCGAAGCGCGGCAAACCATGAACACTGAAGCTTTCTTT

d_call: NA
cdr3_length: 15
j_call: TRBJ1-4
clone_size: NA
v_call: TRBV6-1
cdr3_aa: CASSEYGPGEEKLFF
cdr3_nt: TGTGCCAGCAGTGAATATGGCCCGGGAGAGGAAAAACTGTTTTTT

d_call: NA
cdr3_length: 13
j_call: TRBJ1-5
clone_size: few
v_call: TRBV18
cdr3_aa: CASSSGDAQPQHF
cdr3_nt: TGTGCCAGCTCATCAGGGGACGCTCAGCCCCAGCATTTT

d_call: TRBD1
cdr3_length: 15
j_call: TRBJ2-7
clone_size: NA
v_call: TRBV13
cdr3_aa: CASSLGRTGLYEQYF
cdr3_nt: TGTGCCAGCAGCTTAGGTCGGACAGGCCTCTACGAGCAGTACTTC

d_call: TRBD1
cdr3_length: 16
j_call: TRBJ2-5
clone_size: NA
v_call: TRBV7-2
cdr3_aa: CASSQLTGQGGETQYF
cdr3_nt: TGTGCCAGCAGCCAACTAACCGGACAGGGGGGAGAGACCCAGTACTTC

d_call: TRBD1
cdr3_length: 11
j_call: TRBJ1-1
clone_size: NA
v_call: TRBV20-1
cdr3_aa: CSAETGPEAFF
cdr3_nt: TGCAGTGCTGAGACAGGGCCTGAAGCTTTCTTT

d_call: NA
cdr3_length: 12
j_call: TRBJ1-5
clone_size: NA
v_call: TRBV30
cdr3_aa: CAWSREGQPQHF
cdr3_nt: TGTGCCTGGAGCAGGGAGGGACAGCCCCAGCATTTT

d_call: TRBD1
cdr3_length: 13
j_call: TRBJ2-1
clone_size: NA
v_call: TRBV6-4
cdr3_aa: CASSGKQGDEQFF
cdr3_nt: TGTGCCAGCAGTGGAAAACAGGGGGATGAGCAGTTCTTC

d_call: NA
cdr3_length: 13
j_call: TRBJ1-6
clone_size: NA
v_call: TRBV19
cdr3_aa: CASQDPRGRPLHF
cdr3_nt: TGTGCCAGCCAGGACCCCCGGGGTCGACCCCTCCACTTT

d_call: NA
cdr3_length: 17
j_call: TRBJ2-7
clone_size: few
v_call: TRBV7-8
cdr3_aa: CASSLANGGLDSYEQYF
cdr3_nt: TGTGCCAGCAGCTTAGCGAATGGGGGACTGGACTCCTACGAGCAGTACTTC

d_call: TRBD1
cdr3_length: 16
j_call: TRBJ1-1
clone_size: NA
v_call: TRBV27
cdr3_aa: CASSSRQGQGHTEAFF
cdr3_nt: TGTGCCAGCAGCTCTAGACAGGGTCAGGGGCACACTGAAGCTTTCTTT

d_call: NA
cdr3_length: 11
j_call: TRBJ1-2
clone_size: few
v_call: TRBV30
cdr3_aa: CAWINGYGYTF
cdr3_nt: TGTGCCTGGATTAACGGCTATGGCTACACCTTC

d_call: NA
cdr3_length: 13
j_call: TRBJ1-1
clone_size: many
v_call: TRBV19
cdr3_aa: CASYQGLPLEAFF
cdr3_nt: TGTGCCAGTTACCAGGGATTGCCCCTTGAAGCTTTCTTT

d_call: NA
cdr3_length: 15
j_call: TRBJ2-1
clone_size: NA
v_call: TRBV19
cdr3_aa: CASSRSGGEYNEQFF
cdr3_nt: TGTGCCAGTAGTAGATCCGGGGGAGAATACAATGAGCAGTTCTTC

d_call: TRBD1
cdr3_length: 16
j_call: TRBJ2-1
clone_size: NA
v_call: TRBV5-8
cdr3_aa: CASSPTGTGLGNEQFF
cdr3_nt: TGTGCCAGCAGCCCTACCGGGACAGGCTTAGGCAATGAGCAGTTCTTC

d_call: TRBD1
cdr3_length: 16
j_call: TRBJ2-3
clone_size: NA
v_call: TRBV28
cdr3_aa: CASSLWPGGGADTQYF
cdr3_nt: TGTGCCAGCAGTTTATGGCCAGGGGGCGGTGCAGATACGCAGTATTTT

d_call: TRBD1
cdr3_length: 14
j_call: TRBJ1-5
clone_size: NA
v_call: TRBV6-1
cdr3_aa: CASSEVQGSQPQHF
cdr3_nt: TGTGCCAGCAGTGAAGTACAGGGGAGTCAGCCCCAGCATTTT

d_call: NA
cdr3_length: 17
j_call: TRBJ1-5
clone_size: NA
v_call: TRBV2
cdr3_aa: CASSWGGFSHSNQPQHF
cdr3_nt: TGTGCCAGCAGTTGGGGGGGGTTCAGCCATAGCAATCAGCCCCAGCATTTT

d_call: TRBD1
cdr3_length: 13
j_call: TRBJ2-7
clone_size: NA
v_call: TRBV18
cdr3_aa: CASSPGTGREQYF
cdr3_nt: TGTGCCAGCTCACCCGGGACAGGACGGGAGCAGTACTTC

d_call: NA
cdr3_length: 16
j_call: TRBJ2-5
clone_size: NA
v_call: TRBV4-3
cdr3_aa: CASSQGGGAYGETQYF
cdr3_nt: TGCGCCAGCAGCCAGGGTGGGGGGGCCTATGGAGAGACCCAGTACTTC

d_call: NA
cdr3_length: 15
j_call: TRBJ2-7
clone_size: NA
v_call: TRBV7-6
cdr3_aa: CASSRGGPGSYEQYF
cdr3_nt: TGTGCCAGCAGCCGAGGAGGACCCGGGTCCTACGAGCAGTACTTC

d_call: NA
cdr3_length: 16
j_call: TRBJ2-3
clone_size: NA
v_call: TRBV9
cdr3_aa: CASSVNRESSTDTQYF
cdr3_nt: TGTGCCAGCAGCGTGAACAGGGAATCCAGCACAGATACGCAGTATTTT

d_call: TRBD2
cdr3_length: 16
j_call: TRBJ2-3
clone_size: NA
v_call: TRBV11-2
cdr3_aa: CASSTLWAGATDTQYF
cdr3_nt: TGTGCCAGCAGCACCCTCTGGGCGGGAGCCACAGATACGCAGTATTTT

d_call: TRBD2
cdr3_length: 14
j_call: TRBJ2-3
clone_size: NA
v_call: TRBV11-2
cdr3_aa: CASSFSGGSDTQYF
cdr3_nt: TGTGCCAGCAGCTTTTCGGGGGGGTCCGATACGCAGTATTTT

d_call: TRBD2
cdr3_length: 15
j_call: TRBJ2-1
clone_size: NA
v_call: TRBV28
cdr3_aa: CASNLAGTLYNEQFF
cdr3_nt: TGTGCCAGCAACCTAGCGGGCACACTCTACAATGAGCAGTTCTTC

d_call: NA
cdr3_length: 17
j_call: TRBJ1-4
clone_size: NA
v_call: TRBV11-3
cdr3_aa: CASSLVEEVTDRKKLFF
cdr3_nt: TGTGCCAGCAGCTTAGTAGAGGAAGTGACAGATCGTAAGAAACTGTTTTTT

d_call: TRBD1
cdr3_length: 16
j_call: TRBJ2-2
clone_size: few
v_call: TRBV5-6
cdr3_aa: CASSPGTGVATGELFF
cdr3_nt: TGTGCCAGCAGCCCCGGGACAGGGGTCGCTACCGGGGAGCTGTTTTTT

d_call: NA
cdr3_length: 15
j_call: TRBJ2-7
clone_size: NA
v_call: TRBV7-2
cdr3_aa: CASSLDRGGSYEQYF
cdr3_nt: TGTGCCAGCAGCTTAGACAGGGGGGGTTCCTACGAGCAGTACTTC

d_call: NA
cdr3_length: 12
j_call: TRBJ1-2
clone_size: NA
v_call: TRBV5-1
cdr3_aa: CASSTDTQGYTF
cdr3_nt: TGCGCCAGCAGCACGGACACACAAGGCTACACCTTC

d_call: TRBD1
cdr3_length: 16
j_call: TRBJ1-4
clone_size: few
v_call: TRBV30
cdr3_aa: CAWSRGHRGGNEKLFF
cdr3_nt: TGTGCCTGGAGTAGGGGACACAGGGGAGGCAATGAAAAACTGTTTTTT

d_call: NA
cdr3_length: 8
j_call: TRBJ2-1
clone_size: NA
v_call: TRBV7-7
cdr3_aa: CAARRKFF
cdr3_nt: TGTGCCGCGCGTCGTAAGTTCTTC

d_call: TRBD1
cdr3_length: 16
j_call: TRBJ1-4
clone_size: NA
v_call: TRBV4-3
cdr3_aa: CASSEGQGLVGEKLFF
cdr3_nt: TGCGCCAGCTCAGAGGGACAGGGGTTGGTAGGTGAAAAACTGTTTTTT